A selection of T cell receptor beta chains follows, all from one sample in a study of cytomegalovirus exposure and HLA in healthy donors. The protocol was immunoSEQ multiplex PCR, while the TCRdb copy is restricted to in-frame clones and leaves out a portion. The table includes roughly 200,000 clones, roughly 77% detected once. The sample was PBMCs. These receptors were taken from a young woman in good health and CMV-seronegative. Each CDR3 is given with its conserved first and last residue. Fields, in order: D gene, V gene, clone size, J gene, CDR3 protein, CDR3 DNA. A D gene is named only where the DNA matches it firmly. Some rows have no size entry. The others give once, few or many, or a class for an expanded clone.

>TRBD1|TRBV25-1|NA|TRBJ1-2
CASSEGTGPYYGYTF
TGTGCCAGCAGTGAAGGGACAGGACCTTACTATGGCTACACCTTC
>NA|TRBV11-3|NA|TRBJ2-7
CASSSQGRQQYF
TGTGCCAGCAGCTCGCAGGGGCGGCAGCAGTACTTC
>NA|TRBV14|few|TRBJ2-7
CASSAKGYEQYF
TGTGCCAGCAGCGCTAAGGGGTACGAGCAGTACTTC
>NA|TRBV5-5|NA|TRBJ2-7
CASSFTGNEQYF
TGTGCCAGCAGCTTCACAGGGAACGAGCAGTACTTC
>NA|TRBV11-2|NA|TRBJ2-7
CASSFGGSQQYF
TGTGCCAGCAGCTTTGGGGGGTCTCAGCAGTACTTC
>NA|TRBV5-1|once|TRBJ2-2
CASSLGGNTGELFF
TGCGCCAGCAGCTTAGGCGGGAACACCGGGGAGCTGTTTTTT
>NA|TRBV6-1|few|TRBJ2-2
CASTRLSNTGELFF
TGTGCCAGCACCCGCCTATCGAACACCGGGGAGCTGTTTTTT
>TRBD1|TRBV10-3|few|TRBJ1-5
CATAGQVTNQPQHF
TGTGCCACCGCCGGACAGGTGACGAATCAGCCCCAGCATTTT
>TRBD1|TRBV5-1|NA|TRBJ2-4
CASRQGLGAKNIQYF
TGCGCCAGCCGACAGGGGCTGGGAGCCAAAAACATTCAGTACTTC
>TRBD2|TRBV6-6|NA|TRBJ2-3
CASRSGGTSTDTQYF
TGTGCCAGTCGGAGCGGGGGGACTAGCACAGATACGCAGTATTTT
>NA|TRBV7-9|NA|TRBJ1-1
CASSLGGEAFF
TGTGCCAGCAGCTTAGGAGGTGAAGCTTTCTTT
>NA|TRBV19|NA|TRBJ1-1
CASREDSGGDTEAFF
TGTGCCAGTAGGGAGGACAGCGGCGGAGACACTGAAGCTTTCTTT
>TRBD2|TRBV5-1|few|TRBJ2-7
CASRGAGVIYEQYF
TGCGCCAGCAGGGGAGCGGGAGTGATCTACGAGCAGTACTTC
>TRBD2|TRBV5-6|NA|TRBJ2-1
CASSLSGGPYEQFF
TGTGCCAGCAGCTTATCGGGAGGGCCCTATGAGCAGTTCTTC
>NA|TRBV5-6|NA|TRBJ2-7
CASSLASGSEQYF
TGTGCCAGCAGCTTGGCCTCAGGATCCGAGCAGTACTTC
>NA|TRBV30|NA|TRBJ1-1
CAWTGPSRTEAFF
TGTGCCTGGACCGGTCCGTCGAGGACTGAAGCTTTCTTT
>TRBD1|TRBV5-1|NA|TRBJ2-3
CASSLDGTGAGDTQYF
TGCGCCAGCAGCTTGGACGGGACAGGGGCTGGAGATACGCAGTATTTT
>NA|TRBV6-8|NA|TRBJ1-5
CASRPSLYSNQPQHF
TGTGCCAGCAGGCCAAGCTTATATAGCAATCAGCCCCAGCATTTT
>NA|TRBV28|NA|TRBJ1-3
CASSLGLRGSGNTIYF
TGTGCCAGCAGCCTAGGACTGCGCGGCTCGGGAAACACCATATATTTT
>NA|TRBV7-2|NA|TRBJ2-1
CASRQNRGTYNEQFF
TGTGCCAGCAGGCAGAATCGCGGGACCTACAATGAGCAGTTCTTC
>TRBD1|TRBV2|NA|TRBJ1-1
CASTGQGRTEAFF
TGTGCCAGCACCGGACAGGGAAGGACTGAAGCTTTCTTT
>NA|TRBV7-9|few|TRBJ1-6
CASSYLQGTDSPLHF
TGTGCCAGCAGCTACCTACAGGGAACGGATTCACCCCTCCACTTT
>NA|TRBV19|once|TRBJ1-1
CASLKGRGPATEAFF
TGTGCCAGTTTGAAGGGAAGGGGCCCGGCCACTGAAGCTTTCTTT
>TRBD1|TRBV2|NA|TRBJ1-5
CASKWTGGFNQPQHF
TGTGCCAGCAAGTGGACAGGGGGCTTCAATCAGCCCCAGCATTTT
>TRBD1|TRBV18|NA|TRBJ2-2
CASSPRGQGPGELFF
TGTGCCAGCTCACCACGGGGACAGGGTCCGGGGGAGCTGTTTTTT
>TRBD1|TRBV9|few|TRBJ1-6
CASGWGQGLNSPLHF
TGTGCCAGCGGTTGGGGACAGGGGCTGAATTCACCCCTCCACTTT
>NA|TRBV2|NA|TRBJ2-1
CAARPSSYNEQFF
TGTGCTGCGCGGCCGAGCTCCTACAATGAGCAGTTCTTC
>TRBD2|TRBV7-3|NA|TRBJ2-5
CASSYPGRVQETQYF
TGTGCCAGCAGCTACCCGGGGAGGGTTCAAGAGACCCAGTACTTC
>NA|TRBV7-8|NA|TRBJ1-5
CASSLAGRVGQPQHF
TGTGCCAGCAGCTTAGCCGGCCGGGTGGGTCAGCCCCAGCATTTT
>NA|TRBV6-1|NA|TRBJ2-7
CASSEPGRTTNSYEQYF
TGTGCCAGCAGTGAGCCGGGACGGACTACGAACTCCTACGAGCAGTACTTC
>NA|TRBV10-3|NA|TRBJ1-5
CAISESLLTGYGQPQHF
TGTGCCATCAGTGAGTCTTTATTAACAGGGTACGGTCAGCCCCAGCATTTT
>TRBD2|TRBV5-1|NA|TRBJ2-3
CASSSASGMSPDTQYF
TGCGCCAGCAGCTCCGCTAGCGGGATGAGTCCAGATACGCAGTATTTT
>TRBD1|TRBV29-1|NA|TRBJ1-4
CSAYRGPGREKLFF
TGCAGCGCCTACAGGGGGCCCGGTCGGGAAAAACTGTTTTTT
>NA|TRBV7-6|NA|TRBJ2-7
CASSNSYEQYF
TGTGCCAGCAGTAACTCCTACGAGCAGTACTTC
>NA|TRBV28|NA|TRBJ2-7
CASSFNYEQYF
TGTGCCAGCAGTTTCAACTACGAGCAGTACTTC
>NA|TRBV5-1|NA|TRBJ2-7
CASSQGQSYEQYF
TGCGCCAGCAGCCAAGGACAGAGCTACGAGCAGTACTTC
>TRBD1|TRBV27|NA|TRBJ2-7
CASSLRGQGAYEQYF
TGTGCCAGCAGTTTACGGGGACAGGGGGCCTACGAGCAGTACTTC
>TRBD2|TRBV6-5|NA|TRBJ2-7
CASFPGSGGTYEQYF
TGTGCCAGCTTCCCAGGTAGCGGGGGGACCTACGAGCAGTACTTC
>TRBD1|TRBV6-5|NA|TRBJ2-7
CASSYDRVSAQYF
TGTGCCAGCAGTTACGACAGGGTTTCTGCGCAGTACTTC
>NA|TRBV30|NA|TRBJ1-2
CAWKTWRGGYTF
TGTGCCTGGAAAACTTGGCGGGGTGGCTACACCTTC
>NA|TRBV6-5|NA|TRBJ1-1
CASSYFRNTEAFF
TGTGCCAGCAGTTACTTTCGGAACACTGAAGCTTTCTTT
>TRBD1|TRBV27|NA|TRBJ1-4
CASSFFLGTGREKLFF
TGTGCCAGCAGTTTCTTTCTAGGGACAGGGCGTGAAAAACTGTTTTTT
>NA|TRBV5-1|once|TRBJ2-2
CASSDLHRAEGAGELFF
TGCGCCAGCAGCGACCTCCACAGGGCCGAAGGGGCCGGGGAGCTGTTTTTT
>TRBD2|TRBV29-1|NA|TRBJ2-3
CSVKNSGTTDTQYF
TGCAGCGTTAAGAATAGCGGGACCACAGATACGCAGTATTTT
>NA|TRBV11-2|NA|TRBJ1-1
CASSRTRGVNTEAFF
TGTGCCAGCAGCCGCACCCGCGGGGTGAACACTGAAGCTTTCTTT
>TRBD1|TRBV6-1|few|TRBJ2-5
CAGEHGTGGETQYF
TGTGCCGGGGAACACGGGACAGGGGGAGAGACCCAGTACTTC
>NA|TRBV4-1|NA|TRBJ2-2
CASSPQGGANTGELFF
TGCGCCAGCAGCCCGCAGGGCGGAGCGAACACCGGGGAGCTGTTTTTT
>NA|TRBV5-6|few|TRBJ2-1
CASSLPPTGSYNEQFF
TGTGCCAGCAGCTTACCACCAACGGGCTCCTACAATGAGCAGTTCTTC
>TRBD2|TRBV10-2|once|TRBJ2-2
CASSEPGLAGGSTGELFF
TGCGCCAGCAGTGAGCCGGGACTAGCGGGAGGTAGCACCGGGGAGCTGTTTTTT
>NA|TRBV27|NA|TRBJ2-7
CASSLRRGGEQYF
TGTGCCAGCAGCCTACGTAGGGGCGGCGAGCAGTACTTC
>NA|TRBV5-1|few|TRBJ2-7
CASSLGAGSAYEQYF
TGCGCCAGCAGCTTGGGTGCGGGATCGGCCTACGAGCAGTACTTC
>NA|TRBV15|NA|TRBJ1-5
CATSSPSGQGMYQPQHF
TGTGCCACCAGCAGCCCAAGCGGGCAGGGTATGTATCAGCCCCAGCATTTT
>NA|TRBV13|NA|TRBJ2-2
CASSLGRGAVNTGELFF
TGTGCCAGCAGCTTAGGCCGTGGAGCGGTGAACACCGGGGAGCTGTTTTTT
>TRBD1|TRBV13|NA|TRBJ2-1
CASSLGQGLPNEQFF
TGTGCCAGCAGCTTGGGACAGGGGCTCCCCAATGAGCAGTTCTTC
>NA|TRBV6-5|NA|TRBJ2-3
CASAPVTGPTDTQYF
TGTGCCAGCGCCCCCGTGACAGGACCCACAGATACGCAGTATTTT
>NA|TRBV5-4|NA|TRBJ2-7
CASSRDRSYEQYF
TGTGCCAGCAGCAGAGACAGGTCCTACGAGCAGTACTTC
>NA|TRBV15|NA|TRBJ1-3
CATSESRVSGNTIYF
TGTGCCACCAGCGAATCCAGGGTCTCTGGAAACACCATATATTTT
>TRBD1|TRBV9|NA|TRBJ1-2
CASSVALGQKLGYTF
TGTGCCAGCAGCGTAGCTTTGGGACAGAAGCTAGGCTACACCTTC
>NA|TRBV18|NA|TRBJ1-2
CASSPGAGGYGYTF
TGTGCCAGCTCACCAGGAGCCGGCGGCTATGGCTACACCTTC